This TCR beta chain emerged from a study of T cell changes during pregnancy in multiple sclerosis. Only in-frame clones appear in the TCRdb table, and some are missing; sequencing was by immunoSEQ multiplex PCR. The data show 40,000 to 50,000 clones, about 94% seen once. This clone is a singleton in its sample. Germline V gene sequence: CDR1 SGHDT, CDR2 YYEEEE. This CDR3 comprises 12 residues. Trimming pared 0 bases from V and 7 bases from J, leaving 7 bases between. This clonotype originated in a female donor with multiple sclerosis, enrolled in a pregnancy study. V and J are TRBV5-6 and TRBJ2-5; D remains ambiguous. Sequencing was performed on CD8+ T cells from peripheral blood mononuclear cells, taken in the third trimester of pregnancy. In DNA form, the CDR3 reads TGTGCCAGCAGCTTGGGGCCAGGGACCCAGTACTTC. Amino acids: CASSLGPGTQYF.